These 24 T cell receptor beta chains originate from one sample sequenced in a study of chronic HIV infection and antiretroviral therapy. Using its own MiXCR run on the 5' RACE reads, TCRdb lists one record per CDR3 protein. The data contain about 38,000 distinct CDR3 sequences, 7% to 10% of them singletons. The sample comprised peripheral blood. The receptors here all came from an adult who had HIV and had not received antiretroviral therapy, or was an uninfected healthy control (not recorded which).

The rearrangement joins TRBV12-5 to TRBJ2-7; possible D gene TRBD2, 6 bases. This CDR3 region has 15 residues. Trimming took off 2 bases at V and 6 bases at J, with 17 bases between the two ends. Germline CDR1 and CDR2: LGHNT and FRNRAP. This CDR3 reads CASGLSSGDLFEQYF. In nucleotides, the CDR3 is TGTGCTAGTGGTTTGTCTTCGGGGGATTTGTTCGAGCAGTACTTC. The whole variable domain, filled in from reference TRBV12-5 and TRBJ2-7, reads DARVTQTPRHKVTEMGQEVTMRCQPILGHNTVFWYRQTMMQGLELLAYFRNRAPLDDSGMPKDRFSAEMPDATLATLKIQPSEPRDSAVYFCASGLSSGDLFEQYFGPGTRLTVT.

In this sample, this clonotype turned up many times. The rearrangement joins TRBV28 to TRBJ1-5, with TRBD1 matching over 8 bases. The CDR3 totals 15 residues. Germline lookup yields CDR1 MDHEN and CDR2 SYDVKM. Trimming cost V 9 bases and J 2 bases; bases outside gene matches: 9. The CDR3 sequence is CASQDDRGRNQPQHF. DNA of the CDR3: TGTGCCAGTCAGGATGACAGGGGTCGCAATCAGCCCCAGCATTTT.

This chain links TRBV29-1 with TRBJ2-7; 11 bases agree with TRBD2. Germline loops: CDR1 SQVTM, CDR2 ANQGSEA. CDR3 size: 12 residues. The V segment lost 7 bases and the J segment 3 bases; nucleotides outside the gene matches: 2. The CDR3, as DNA: TGCAGCGGAACTAGCGGGAGCTACGAGCAGTACTTC. This encodes CSGTSGSYEQYF.

This clonotype was counted a few times. The chain is built from TRBV7-8 and TRBJ2-2; D uncertain. Germline CDR1 is SGHVS and CDR2 is FQNEAQ. This CDR3 is built from 14 residues. Deletions cut 1 base from V and 5 bases from J, with 8 bases between. In DNA form, the CDR3 reads TGTGCCAGCAGCTTAGAAGGGATGACCGGGGAGCTGTTTTTT. This sequence encodes CASSLEGMTGELFF.

The rearrangement joins TRBV5-1 to TRBJ1-1, with 7 bases lining up with TRBD1. Germline CDR1 SGHRS, CDR2 YFSETQ. The CDR3 loop spans 15 amino acids. The trim removed 1 base at V and 1 base at J, leaving 4 bases unmatched. In DNA, the CDR3 is TGCGCCAGCAGCTTGAATACAGGGGCGAACACTGAAGCTTTCTTT. Encoded protein: CASSLNTGANTEAFF.

This clonotype turned up a few times. The rearrangement joins TRBV27 to TRBJ2-3, with 7 bases that match TRBD1. The CDR3 has 14 residues. Trimming at V came to 7 bases and at J to 0 bases, leaving 4 bases not matched to a gene. The germline CDR1 and CDR2 sequences are MNHEY and SMNVEV (reference sequence). CDR3 sequence: CASKRDSSTDTQYF. The CDR3 DNA sequence: TGTGCCAGCAAACGGGACAGTAGCACAGATACGCAGTATTTT.

V usage is TRBV28 and J usage is TRBJ2-1; D remains ambiguous. The germline V gene has CDR1 MDHEN and CDR2 SYDVKM. V shed 3 bases and J shed 7 bases, with 16 bases lying between them. This CDR3 is built from 15 residues. The CDR3 nucleotides read TGTGCCAGCAGTTTCTTTGGTGGGATATGGAATGAGCAGTTCTTC. This gives the protein CASSFFGGIWNEQFF.

In DNA, the CDR3 is TGTGCCAGCAGTTTGGAGTATACGCAGTATTTT. The encoded protein is CASSLEYTQYF. This chain uses TRBV28 with TRBJ2-3; D unresolved. From germline, CDR1 is MDHEN and CDR2 SYDVKM. V shed 3 bases and J shed 7 bases, with 5 bases lying between them. The CDR3 has 11 amino acids.

The genes are TRBV28 and TRBJ1-2; 12 nucleotides align to TRBD1. From germline, CDR1 is MDHEN and CDR2 SYDVKM. Trimming at V came to 6 bases and at J to 4 bases, leaving 3 bases not matched to a gene. The CDR3 runs 14 residues. The DNA of the CDR3 is TGTGCCAGCAGCCAGGGACAGGGGGCCTATGGCTACACCTTC. Encoded protein: CASSQGQGAYGYTF.

This clonotype appeared many times. This chain joins TRBV29-1 and TRBJ1-1; 8 bases are a match to TRBD1. CDR1 is SQVTM, CDR2 ANQGSEA, per germline. The V gene end was trimmed by 4 bases and the J gene end by 3 bases; junction bases not matched to a gene: 4. This CDR3 comprises 13 residues. The CDR3 nucleotides are TGCAGCGTTGGGACAGGGTCTGACACTGAAGCTTTCTTT. This translates into CSVGTGSDTEAFF.

This clonotype has just a few counts. The V call is TRBV6-5, the J call TRBJ2-3; D uncertain. The CDR3 length is 13 residues. V was cut by 2 bases and J by 2 bases, with 5 bases left in between. Germline V gives CDR1 MNHEY, CDR2 SVGAGI. CDR3 protein: CASSYRPTDTQYF. CDR3 coding DNA: TGTGCCAGCAGTTACAGGCCCACAGATACGCAGTATTTT.

The chain has TRBV27 and TRBJ2-5; no clear D. V lost 3 bases and J lost 0, with 5 bases in between. The CDR3 consists of 13 residues. From germline, CDR1 is MNHEY and CDR2 SMNVEV (reference sequence). In DNA form, the CDR3 reads TGTGCCAGCAGTTTCGGGTACCAAGAGACCCAGTACTTC. Translating it yields CASSFGYQETQYF.

This clonotype appeared a few times. V usage is TRBV2 and J usage is TRBJ2-2; TRBD1 might be the D (5 bases). CDR3 length: 13 amino acids. The germline V and J ends were trimmed by 10 bases and 8 bases, with 17 bases remaining between them. CDR1 is SNHLY and CDR2 is FYNNEI in the germline V gene. The CDR3 DNA reads as TGTGCCACCAACCCCCTGCAGGGTGGGGAGCTGTTTTTT. Amino acid sequence: CATNPLQGGELFF.

This clonotype was recorded many times. This chain uses TRBV6-2 or TRBV6-3 with TRBJ2-5; perhaps TRBD1 as D (6 bases). This CDR3 is built from 12 residues. The V gene's germline CDR1 is MNHEY and CDR2 SVGEGT. V lost 9 bases to trimming and J lost 3 bases, with 11 bases between them. The CDR3 DNA reads as TGTGCCAGAAGGGGGAACGAAGAGACCCAGTACTTC. This translates into CARRGNEETQYF.

This clonotype was detected many times. The J gene is TRBJ2-6, the V gene TRBV28; D gene unclear. CDR3 length: 14 residues. Germline CDR1 and CDR2: MDHEN and SYDVKM. V was cut by 6 bases and J by 0 bases, with 6 bases left in between. The CDR3 spells CASSRTSGANVLTF. The CDR3 DNA reads TGTGCCAGCAGCCGGACCTCTGGGGCCAACGTCCTGACTTTC.

This clonotype turned up a few times. The V call is TRBV21-1, the J call TRBJ2-7. TRBV21-1 is classified as a pseudogene. The length of the CDR3 is 12 residues. The CDR3 DNA reads TGTGCCAGCAAGCCACTAACCTACGAGCAGTACTTC. It is translated as CASKPLTYEQYF.

This clonotype has more than one count but fewer than ten. V usage is TRBV15 and J usage is TRBJ1-2, with unresolved D. The CDR3 is made up of 14 amino acids. Germline V gives CDR1 LNHNV, CDR2 YYDKDF (reference sequence). V was clipped by 3 bases and J by 3 bases, with 11 bases between them. The CDR3 DNA reads as TGTGCCACCAGCAGGGAAGGGAGCCACTATGGCTACACCTTC. It yields the protein CATSREGSHYGYTF.

This chain joins TRBV28 and TRBJ2-7; D is ambiguous. Germline V gives CDR1 MDHEN, CDR2 SYDVKM. Trimming shortened V by 2 bases and J by 1 base, and 9 bases separated the two germline ends. The CDR3 contains 14 residues. This CDR3 is CASSLGTLSYEQYF. The CDR3 bases are TGTGCCAGCAGTTTAGGTACCCTATCCTACGAGCAGTACTTC.

The CDR3 bases are TGTGCCAGCAGTTCCTCGGAGACCCAGTACTTC. Its translation is CASSSSETQYF. This chain links TRBV2 with TRBJ2-5; D is unresolved. The CDR3 contains 11 residues. Per germline, CDR1 SNHLY and CDR2 FYNNEI. V gave up 5 bases and J gave up 5 bases, with 6 bases separating them.

This clonotype was seen more than once but under ten times. The V gene is TRBV7-9, the J gene TRBJ1-5; D remains ambiguous. Trimming removed 5 bases at V and 2 bases at J, with 10 bases between. CDR1 is SEHNR, CDR2 FQNEAQ, per germline (reference sequence). This CDR3 region has 14 residues. CDR3 nucleotides: TGTGCCAGCAGCCCTGATGCGGGCAATCAGCCCCAGCATTTT. Protein: CASSPDAGNQPQHF.

For the CDR3, the DNA is TGCGCCAGCAGCCAACCGACAGGACAAGTCTCTGGAAACACCATATATTTT. Amino acid sequence: CASSQPTGQVSGNTIYF. J is TRBJ1-3 and V is TRBV4-1; tentative D call: TRBD1 (6 bases). Trimming stripped 2 bases from V and 0 bases from J, with 14 bases between. The CDR3 covers 17 residues. The germline V gene has CDR1 MGHRA and CDR2 YSYEKL.

The V and J genes are TRBV29-1 and TRBJ2-1; 11 positions match TRBD2. The CDR3 loop spans 14 amino acids. Trimming removed 6 bases from V and 4 bases from J; junction bases left unmatched: 5. Germline CDR1 is SQVTM and CDR2 is ANQGSEA. This CDR3 is CSVSGTSGYNEQFF. In DNA, the CDR3 is TGCAGCGTCTCCGGGACTAGCGGTTACAATGAGCAGTTCTTC.

Many counts were recorded for this clonotype. The V gene is TRBV6-1, the J gene TRBJ2-3; TRBD2 agrees at 8 bases. There are 16 residues in the CDR3. CDR1 and CDR2 (germline): MNHNS, SASEGT. Losses at the gene ends were 5 bases for V and 4 bases for J; bases not matched to a gene: 11. The DNA of the CDR3 is TGTGCCAGCAGTCCCCCAGGGGCGGGAGGAGCAGATACGCAGTATTTT. Translation: CASSPPGAGGADTQYF.

The chain employs TRBV6-6 and TRBJ2-2; D is tentatively TRBD1 or TRBD2 (5 bases each). Looked up from germline, CDR1 is MNHNY and CDR2 is SVGAGI (reference sequence). The CDR3 has 14 amino acids. Trimming took off 4 bases at V and 6 bases at J, with 12 bases between the two ends. The CDR3 is CASSLGDAAGELFF. CDR3 DNA sequence: TGTGCCAGCAGTTTGGGGGACGCGGCCGGGGAGCTGTTTTTT.